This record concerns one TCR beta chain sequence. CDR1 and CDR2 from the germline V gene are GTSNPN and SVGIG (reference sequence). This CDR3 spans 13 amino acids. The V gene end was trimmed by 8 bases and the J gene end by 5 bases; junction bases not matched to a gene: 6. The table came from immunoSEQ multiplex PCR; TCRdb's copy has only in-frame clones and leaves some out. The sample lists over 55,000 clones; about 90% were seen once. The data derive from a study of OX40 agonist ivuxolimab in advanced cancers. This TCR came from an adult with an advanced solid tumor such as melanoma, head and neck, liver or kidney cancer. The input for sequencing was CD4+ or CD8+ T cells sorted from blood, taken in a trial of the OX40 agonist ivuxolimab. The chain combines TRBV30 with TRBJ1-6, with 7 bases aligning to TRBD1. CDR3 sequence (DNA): TGTGCCACCCGGACAGGAGATAATTCACCCCTCCACTTT. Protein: CATRTGDNSPLHF.